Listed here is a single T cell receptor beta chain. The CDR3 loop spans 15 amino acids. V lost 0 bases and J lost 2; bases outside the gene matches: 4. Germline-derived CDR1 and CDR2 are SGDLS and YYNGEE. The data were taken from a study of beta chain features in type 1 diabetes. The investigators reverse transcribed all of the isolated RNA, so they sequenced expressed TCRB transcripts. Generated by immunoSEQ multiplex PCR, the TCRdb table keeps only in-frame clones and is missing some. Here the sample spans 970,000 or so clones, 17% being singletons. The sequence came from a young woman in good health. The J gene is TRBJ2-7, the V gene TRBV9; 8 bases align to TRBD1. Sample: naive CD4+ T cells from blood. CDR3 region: CASSVGSDRAYEQYF. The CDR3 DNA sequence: TGTGCCAGCAGCGTAGGGTCGGACAGGGCCTACGAGCAGTACTTC.